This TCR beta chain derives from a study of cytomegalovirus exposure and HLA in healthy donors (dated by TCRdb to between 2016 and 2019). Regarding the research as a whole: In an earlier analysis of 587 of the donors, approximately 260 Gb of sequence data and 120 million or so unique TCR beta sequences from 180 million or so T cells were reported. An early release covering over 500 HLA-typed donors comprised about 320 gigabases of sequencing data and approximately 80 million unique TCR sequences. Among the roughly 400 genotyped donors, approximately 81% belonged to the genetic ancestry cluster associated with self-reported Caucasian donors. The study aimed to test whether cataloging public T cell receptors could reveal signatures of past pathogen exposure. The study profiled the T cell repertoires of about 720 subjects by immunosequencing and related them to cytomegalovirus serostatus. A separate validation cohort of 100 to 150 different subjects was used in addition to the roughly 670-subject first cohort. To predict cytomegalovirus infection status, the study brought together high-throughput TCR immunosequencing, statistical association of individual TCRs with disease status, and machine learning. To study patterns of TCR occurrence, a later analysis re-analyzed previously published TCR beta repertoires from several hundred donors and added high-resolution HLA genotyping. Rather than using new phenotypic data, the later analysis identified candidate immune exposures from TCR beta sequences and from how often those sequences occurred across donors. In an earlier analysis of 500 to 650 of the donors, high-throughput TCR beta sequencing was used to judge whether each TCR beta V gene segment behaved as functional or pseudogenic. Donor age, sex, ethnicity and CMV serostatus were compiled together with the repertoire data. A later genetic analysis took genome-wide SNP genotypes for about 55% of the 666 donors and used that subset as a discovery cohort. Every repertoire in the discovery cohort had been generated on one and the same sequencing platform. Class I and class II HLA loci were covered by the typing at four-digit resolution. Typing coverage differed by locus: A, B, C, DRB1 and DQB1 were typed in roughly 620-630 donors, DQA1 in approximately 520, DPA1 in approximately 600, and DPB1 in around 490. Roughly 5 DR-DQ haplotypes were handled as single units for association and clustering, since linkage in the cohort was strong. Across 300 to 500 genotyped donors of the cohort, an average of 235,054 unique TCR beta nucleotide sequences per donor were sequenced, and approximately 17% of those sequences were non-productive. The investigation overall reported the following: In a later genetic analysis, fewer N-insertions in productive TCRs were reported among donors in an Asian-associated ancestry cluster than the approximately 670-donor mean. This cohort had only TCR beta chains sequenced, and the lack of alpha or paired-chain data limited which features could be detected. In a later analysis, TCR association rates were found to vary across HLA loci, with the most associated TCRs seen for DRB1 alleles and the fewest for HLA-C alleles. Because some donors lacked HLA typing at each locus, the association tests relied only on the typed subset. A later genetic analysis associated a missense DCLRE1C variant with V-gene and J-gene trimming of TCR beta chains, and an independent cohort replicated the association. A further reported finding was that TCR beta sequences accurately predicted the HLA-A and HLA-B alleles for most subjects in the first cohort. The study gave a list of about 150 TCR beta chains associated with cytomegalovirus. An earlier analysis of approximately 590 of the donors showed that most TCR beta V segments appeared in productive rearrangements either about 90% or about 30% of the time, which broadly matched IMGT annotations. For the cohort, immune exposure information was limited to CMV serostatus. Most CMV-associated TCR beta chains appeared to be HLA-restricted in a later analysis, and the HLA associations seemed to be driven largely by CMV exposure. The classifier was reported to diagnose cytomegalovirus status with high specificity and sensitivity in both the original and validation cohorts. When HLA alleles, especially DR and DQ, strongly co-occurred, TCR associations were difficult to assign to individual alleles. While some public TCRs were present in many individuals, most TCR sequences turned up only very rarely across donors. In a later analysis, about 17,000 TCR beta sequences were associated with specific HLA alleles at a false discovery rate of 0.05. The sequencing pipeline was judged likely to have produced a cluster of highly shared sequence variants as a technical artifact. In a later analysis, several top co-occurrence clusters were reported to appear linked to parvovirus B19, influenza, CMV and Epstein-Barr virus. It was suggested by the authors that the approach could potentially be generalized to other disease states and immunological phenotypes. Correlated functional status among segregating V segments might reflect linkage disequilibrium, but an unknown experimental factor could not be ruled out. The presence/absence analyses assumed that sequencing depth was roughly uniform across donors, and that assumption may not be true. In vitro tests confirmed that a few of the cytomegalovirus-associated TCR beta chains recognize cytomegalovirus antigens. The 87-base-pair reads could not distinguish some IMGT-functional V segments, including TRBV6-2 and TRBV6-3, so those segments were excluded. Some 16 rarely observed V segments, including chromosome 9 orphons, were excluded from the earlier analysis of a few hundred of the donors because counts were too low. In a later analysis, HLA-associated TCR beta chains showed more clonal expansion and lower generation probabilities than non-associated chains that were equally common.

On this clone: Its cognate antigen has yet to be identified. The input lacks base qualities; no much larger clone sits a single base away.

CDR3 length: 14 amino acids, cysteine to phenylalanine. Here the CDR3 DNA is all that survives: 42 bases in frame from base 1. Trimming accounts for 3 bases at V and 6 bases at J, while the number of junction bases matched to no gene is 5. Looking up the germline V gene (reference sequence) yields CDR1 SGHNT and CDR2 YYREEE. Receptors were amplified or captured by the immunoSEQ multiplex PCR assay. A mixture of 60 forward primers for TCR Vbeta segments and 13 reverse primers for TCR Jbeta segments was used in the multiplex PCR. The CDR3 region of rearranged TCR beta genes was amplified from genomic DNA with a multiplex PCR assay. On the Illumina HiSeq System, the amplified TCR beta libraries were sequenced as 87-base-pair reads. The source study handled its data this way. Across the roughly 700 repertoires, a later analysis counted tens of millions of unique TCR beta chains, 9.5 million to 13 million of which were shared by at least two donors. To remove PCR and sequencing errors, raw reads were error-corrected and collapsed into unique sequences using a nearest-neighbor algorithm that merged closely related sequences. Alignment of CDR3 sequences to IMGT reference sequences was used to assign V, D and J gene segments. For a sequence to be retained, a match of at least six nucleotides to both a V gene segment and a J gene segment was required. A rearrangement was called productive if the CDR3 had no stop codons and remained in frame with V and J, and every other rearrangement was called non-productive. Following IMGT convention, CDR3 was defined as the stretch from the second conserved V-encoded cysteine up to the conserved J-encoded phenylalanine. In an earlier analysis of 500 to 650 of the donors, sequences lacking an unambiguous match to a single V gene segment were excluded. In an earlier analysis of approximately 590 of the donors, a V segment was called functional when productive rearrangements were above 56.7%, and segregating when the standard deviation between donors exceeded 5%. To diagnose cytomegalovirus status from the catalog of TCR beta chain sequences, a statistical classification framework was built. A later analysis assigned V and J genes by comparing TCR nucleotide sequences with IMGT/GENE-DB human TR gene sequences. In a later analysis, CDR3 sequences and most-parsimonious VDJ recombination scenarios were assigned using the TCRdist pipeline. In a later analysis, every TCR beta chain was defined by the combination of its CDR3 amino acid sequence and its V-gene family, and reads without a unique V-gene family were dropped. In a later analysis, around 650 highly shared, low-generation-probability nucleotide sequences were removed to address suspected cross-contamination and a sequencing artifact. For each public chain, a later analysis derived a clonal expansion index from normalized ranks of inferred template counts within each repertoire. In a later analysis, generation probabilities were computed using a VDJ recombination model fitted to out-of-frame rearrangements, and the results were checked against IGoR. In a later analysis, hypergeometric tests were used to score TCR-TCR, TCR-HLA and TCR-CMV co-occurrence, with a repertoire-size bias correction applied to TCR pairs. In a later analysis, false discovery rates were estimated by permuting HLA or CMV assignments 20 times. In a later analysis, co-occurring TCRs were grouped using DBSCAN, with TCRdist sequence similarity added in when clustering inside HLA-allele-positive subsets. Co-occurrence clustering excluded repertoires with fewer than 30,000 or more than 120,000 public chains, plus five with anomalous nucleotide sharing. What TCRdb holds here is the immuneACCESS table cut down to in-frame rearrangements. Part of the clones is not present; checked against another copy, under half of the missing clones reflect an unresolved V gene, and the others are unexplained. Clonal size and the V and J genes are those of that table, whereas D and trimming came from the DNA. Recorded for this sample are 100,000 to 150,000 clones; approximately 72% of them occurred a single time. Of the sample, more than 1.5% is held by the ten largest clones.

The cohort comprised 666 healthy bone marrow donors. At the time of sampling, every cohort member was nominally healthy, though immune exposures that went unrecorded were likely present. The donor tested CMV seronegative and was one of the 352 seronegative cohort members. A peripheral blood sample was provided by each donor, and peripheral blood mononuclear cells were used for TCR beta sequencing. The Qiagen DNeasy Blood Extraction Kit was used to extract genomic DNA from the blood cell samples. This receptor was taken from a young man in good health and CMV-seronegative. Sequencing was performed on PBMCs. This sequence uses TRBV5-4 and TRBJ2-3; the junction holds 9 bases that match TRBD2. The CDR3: CASSSGTSLDTQYF. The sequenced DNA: TGTGCCAGCAGCTCCGGGACTAGCTTGGATACGCAGTATTTT. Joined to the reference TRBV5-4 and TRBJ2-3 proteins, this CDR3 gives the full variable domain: ETGVTQSPTHLIKTRGQQVTLRCSSQSGHNTVSWYQQALGQGPQFIFQYYREEENGRGNFPPRFSGLQFPNYSSELNVNALELDDSALYLCASSSGTSLDTQYFGPGTRLTVL.